Following are 32 T cell receptor beta chains from one sample sequenced in a study of cytomegalovirus exposure and HLA in healthy donors. The PCR had 60 Vbeta and 13 Jbeta primers. Profiled with immunoSEQ multiplex PCR; TCRdb holds only in-frame clones, not every one. The top ten hold approximately 2% of the sample, which has around 92,000 clones, 80% seen once. Sample: PBMCs. The receptors stem from a man aged 18-30 years in good health and CMV-seronegative.

The V call is TRBV5-4, the J call TRBJ2-5; 9 bases fit TRBD1. The V segment lost 4 bases and the J segment 2 bases; nucleotides outside the gene matches: 3. Germline loops: CDR1 SGHNT, CDR2 YYREEE (reference sequence). The CDR3 covers 14 residues. CDR3: CASSAGTGQETQYF. CDR3 bases: TGTGCCAGCAGCGCGGGGACAGGGCAAGAGACCCAGTACTTC.

The chain couples TRBV4-1 to TRBJ2-5; D not resolved. Germline V gene lookup returns CDR1 MGHRA and CDR2 YSYEKL. This CDR3 is 13 amino acids long. Deletions cut 1 base from V and 9 bases from J, with 12 bases between. The CDR3 sequence is CASSQVASESQYF. The DNA for the CDR3 is TGCGCCAGCAGCCAAGTCGCATCGGAGTCCCAGTACTTC.

The chain is built from TRBV19 and TRBJ1-2, with D unclear. The germline V gene encodes CDR1 LNHDA and CDR2 SQIVND (reference sequence). Trimming cost V 3 bases and J 0 bases, with 8 bases left between them. The CDR3 contains 14 residues. The DNA of the CDR3 is TGTGCCAGTAGTATTTTGTCTGCTAACTATGGCTACACCTTC. Translation gives CASSILSANYGYTF.

This clone has a handful of counts. The chain employs TRBV9 and TRBJ1-1; the match to TRBD1 covers 8 bases. In germline, CDR1 is SGDLS, CDR2 YYNGEE. Germline trimming cut 4 bases from V and 5 bases from J; bases unmatched to any gene: 4. The CDR3 is 13 amino acids. CDR3 sequence reads: CASSPTGATEAFF. CDR3 in DNA: TGTGCCAGCAGCCCGACAGGGGCGACTGAAGCTTTCTTT.

The J gene is TRBJ1-3, the V gene TRBV7-9; D gene ambiguous. The CDR3 covers 12 residues. V lost 6 bases to trimming and J lost 4 bases, with 7 bases between them. Germline V gene lookup returns CDR1 SEHNR and CDR2 FQNEAQ (reference sequence). The CDR3 loop reads CASSTQGNTIYF. The CDR3 nucleotides are TGTGCCAGCAGTACCCAGGGAAACACCATATATTTT.

This chain connects TRBV19 to TRBJ1-4; D is ambiguous. Deletions cut 5 bases from V and 0 bases from J, with 10 bases between. Germline lookup yields CDR1 LNHDA and CDR2 SQIVND (reference sequence). There are 15 residues in the CDR3. CDR3 DNA sequence: TGTGCCAGTAGTGTGCAGATTGCAACTAATGAAAAACTGTTTTTT. It yields the protein CASSVQIATNEKLFF. Filled out from reference TRBV19 and TRBJ1-4, the complete variable domain reads DGGITQSPKYLFRKEGQNVTLSCEQNLNHDAMYWYRQDPGQGLRLIYYSQIVNDFQKGDIAEGYSVSREKKESFPLTVTSAQKNPTAFYLCASSVQIATNEKLFFGSGTQLSVL.

The rearrangement joins TRBV5-6 to TRBJ2-1, with D perhaps TRBD2 (5 bases). The CDR3 has 16 residues. V lost 1 base and J 2 bases, leaving 13 bases between the germline ends. Germline assignment: CDR1 SGHDT and CDR2 YYEEEE. The CDR3 nucleotides read TGTGCCAGCAGCTTGAGTCCGGGGTTGACCTACAATGAGCAGTTCTTC. Encoded protein: CASSLSPGLTYNEQFF.

The chain combines TRBV29-1 with TRBJ1-2, with D maybe TRBD1 (6 bases). CDR1 and CDR2 from the germline V gene are SQVTM and ANQGSEA. CDR3 length: 14 residues. V was pared by 0 bases and J by 2 bases, with 10 bases between. The CDR3 region has the DNA TGCAGCGTTGAAGATCGGACAGTAAACTATGGCTACACCTTC. This codes for CSVEDRTVNYGYTF.

The chain combines TRBV11-2 with TRBJ2-5, with D perhaps TRBD1 (8 bases). CDR1 is SGHAT and CDR2 is FQNNGV in the germline V gene. The CDR3 has 15 amino acids. Deletions cut 1 base from V and 5 bases from J, with 14 bases between. CDR3 protein: CASSLARGRGETQYF. The CDR3 DNA is TGTGCCAGCAGCTTAGCCAGGGGGCGGGGGGAGACCCAGTACTTC.

The chain combines TRBV4-1 with TRBJ1-3; D not resolved. Between the trimmed V and J ends, which lost 3 bases and 5 bases, there was a span of 14 bases. The CDR3 is 15 residues long. Per germline, CDR1 MGHRA and CDR2 YSYEKL. CDR3 in amino acids: CASSQRRNGRNTIYF. CDR3 nucleotide sequence: TGCGCCAGCAGCCAGCGGCGGAACGGCCGAAACACCATATATTTT.

The CDR3 coding sequence is TGTGCCAGCAGTGAATCCGGACTAGCGGGGAGGAGGGATACGCAGTATTTT. This codes for CASSESGLAGRRDTQYF. The rearrangement uses TRBV6-4 and TRBJ2-3, with 12 bases lining up with TRBD2. J lost 6 bases, V lost 3 bases, and 10 bases had no gene match. The CDR3 consists of 17 residues. The germline V gene encodes CDR1 MRHNA and CDR2 SNTAGT.

The chain is built from TRBV7-9 and TRBJ2-6; TRBD1 agrees at 7 bases. The germline gives CDR1 SEHNR, CDR2 FQNEAQ (reference sequence). The length of the CDR3 is 17 residues. Trimming removed 3 bases from V and 4 bases from J; junction bases left unmatched: 9. The CDR3 here is CASSFGTALRGANVLTF. The DNA of the CDR3 is TGTGCCAGCAGCTTCGGGACAGCCCTACGAGGGGCCAACGTCCTGACTTTC.

This clone was detected a few times. This chain uses TRBV6-5 with TRBJ1-4; D is perhaps TRBD1 (6 bases). The germline V and J ends were trimmed by 6 bases and 8 bases, with 13 bases remaining between them. CDR3 length: 13 residues. Germline V gives CDR1 MNHEY, CDR2 SVGAGI. The CDR3 spells CASSPGTTEKLFF. CDR3 bases: TGTGCCAGCAGCCCCGGGACAACAGAAAAACTGTTTTTT.

J is TRBJ2-3 and V is TRBV7-9; 11 bases match TRBD2. Germline CDR1 reads SEHNR; CDR2 reads FQNEAQ (reference sequence). This CDR3 comprises 16 residues. V was pared by 6 bases and J by 1 base, with 6 bases of the junction left unmatched. CDR3 DNA sequence: TGTGCCAGCAGAATAGCGGGGGGGCGGGGCACAGATACGCAGTATTTT. Its protein product is CASRIAGGRGTDTQYF.

CDR3 sequence (DNA): TGTGCCAGCAGCTTATCAGGGGGTACCTACGAGCAGTACTTC. This encodes CASSLSGGTYEQYF. The V gene is TRBV7-9, the J gene TRBJ2-7; 7 nucleotides align to TRBD1. From germline, CDR1 is SEHNR and CDR2 FQNEAQ (reference sequence). The ends lost 2 bases at V and 2 bases at J; junction bases unmatched: 3. The CDR3 consists of 14 residues.

This clone was counted between two and nine times. Other DNA sequences in the sample encode the same CDR3. This rearrangement joins TRBV28 to TRBJ1-5; D possibly corresponds to TRBD1 (6 bases). The germline V and J ends were trimmed by 6 bases and 1 base, with 7 bases remaining between them. This CDR3 comprises 13 residues. The germline gives CDR1 MDHEN, CDR2 SYDVKM. The CDR3 is CASRGASNQPQHF. CDR3 bases: TGTGCCAGCAGGGGGGCAAGCAATCAGCCCCAGCATTTT. Drawing the rest from reference TRBV28 and TRBJ1-5, the complete variable domain is DVKVTQSSRYLVKRTGEKVFLECVQDMDHENMFWYRQDPGLGLRLIYFSYDVKMKEKGDIPEGYSVSREKKERFSLILESASTNQTSMYLCASRGASNQPQHFGDGTRLSIL.

This clone was counted between two and nine times. This rearrangement joins TRBV4-2 to TRBJ1-1, with TRBD1 as a possible D gene (5 bases). The CDR3 is made up of 15 amino acids. Germline V gene sequence: CDR1 LGHNA, CDR2 YNFKEQ. The V end lost 4 bases, the J end lost 5 bases, and 17 bases lay between the germline ends. This CDR3 is CASSPTGRVLTEAFF. The CDR3 DNA sequence: TGTGCCAGCAGCCCAACCGGCAGGGTGTTGACTGAAGCTTTCTTT.

V is TRBV6-5 and J is TRBJ1-6, with TRBD1 as a possible D gene (5 bases). The V gene lost 0 bases and the J gene lost 8 bases, with 14 bases spanning the gap. In germline, CDR1 is MNHEY, CDR2 SVGAGI. The CDR3 spans 16 residues. CDR3 DNA: TGTGCCAGCAGTTACTCGTTATTTACAGGCGATTCACCCCTCCACTTT. This translates into CASSYSLFTGDSPLHF.

There are a few counts of this clone. This chain joins TRBV6-5 and TRBJ1-2, with TRBD1 matching over 8 bases. CDR1 is MNHEY, CDR2 SVGAGI, per germline. Losses at the gene ends were 0 bases for V and 4 bases for J; bases not matched to a gene: 4. The CDR3 extends over 15 amino acids. The CDR3 coding sequence is TGTGCCAGCAGTTACTCCCCAGGGGGCGGCTATGGCTACACCTTC. Its protein product is CASSYSPGGGYGYTF.

The J gene is TRBJ2-1, the V gene TRBV14, with 8 bases aligning to TRBD2. The CDR3 runs to 16 residues. V was clipped by 4 bases and J by 2 bases; unmatched bases: 7. Per the germline V gene, CDR1 is SGHDN and CDR2 is FVKESK. Written as DNA, the CDR3 is TGTGCCAGCAGCCGAACGGGGGGGGGCCCCTACAATGAGCAGTTCTTC. Encoded protein: CASSRTGGGPYNEQFF.

The rearrangement joins TRBV27 to TRBJ2-7; 7 positions agree with TRBD2. This CDR3 comprises 15 residues. From germline, CDR1 is MNHEY and CDR2 SMNVEV (reference sequence). Trimming cost V 6 bases and J 3 bases; bases outside gene matches: 11. The CDR3 spells CASSHGTPGGYEQYF. Here the CDR3 DNA reads TGTGCCAGCAGCCACGGGACGCCGGGGGGCTACGAGCAGTACTTC.

This clone has only one observation. The rearrangement uses TRBV10-3 and TRBJ1-2, with D uncertain. Trimming pared 2 bases from V and 8 bases from J, leaving 12 bases between. The CDR3 has 13 amino acids. Germline loops: CDR1 ENHRY, CDR2 SYGVKD. CDR3 bases: TGTGCCATCAGTGAGGTCCCCCAACGGGGCTACACCTTC. Its translation: CAISEVPQRGYTF.

This clone was seen a handful of times. The V call is TRBV9, the J call TRBJ1-1, with D possibly TRBD1 on 6 matching bases. Trimming pared 3 bases from V and 5 bases from J, leaving 14 bases between. Germline V gene sequence: CDR1 SGDLS, CDR2 YYNGEE. The CDR3 extends over 14 amino acids. The CDR3 loop is CASSAITGPTEAFF. The CDR3 DNA is TGTGCCAGCAGCGCAATTACAGGGCCAACTGAAGCTTTCTTT.

The chain employs TRBV2 and TRBJ2-3, with D perhaps TRBD1 (5 bases). Germline CDR1 and CDR2: SNHLY and FYNNEI. CDR3 size: 15 residues. Trimming removed 0 bases from V and 5 bases from J, with 12 bases in between. Here the CDR3 reads CASSEAPQGGDTQYF. Written as DNA, the CDR3 is TGTGCCAGCAGTGAAGCACCCCAGGGTGGAGATACGCAGTATTTT.

This chain links TRBV13 with TRBJ2-3, with 9 bases that match TRBD2. The CDR3 runs to 16 residues. V gave up 6 bases and J gave up 2 bases; unmatched junction bases: 9. CDR1 is PRHDT and CDR2 is FYEKMQ in the germline V gene (reference sequence). CDR3 sequence: CASRPIAGADTDTQYF. DNA for the CDR3: TGTGCCAGCAGACCAATAGCGGGGGCCGACACAGATACGCAGTATTTT.

The chain joins TRBV6-5 to TRBJ1-3; the D is unclear. Germline V lookup: CDR1 MNHEY, CDR2 SVGAGI. This CDR3 comprises 16 residues. Trimming cost V 0 bases and J 0 bases, with 9 bases left between them. In nucleotides, the CDR3 is TGTGCCAGCAGTTACTCGGGCCTCAGCTCTGGAAACACCATATATTTT. This codes for CASSYSGLSSGNTIYF.

The chain recombines TRBV11-3 with TRBJ2-3, with D possibly matching TRBD1 (6 bases). Germline V gives CDR1 SGHNT, CDR2 YENEEA. Trimming stripped 2 bases from V and 9 bases from J, with 21 bases between. CDR3 length equals 16 residues. The CDR3 region is CASSLQSGLAQGTQYF. The CDR3, as DNA: TGTGCCAGCAGCTTACAATCAGGGCTGGCACAGGGAACGCAGTATTTT. The entire variable domain, with the rest obtained from reference TRBV11-3 and TRBJ2-3, is as follows: EAGVVQSPRYKIIEKKQPVAFWCNPISGHNTLYWYLQNLGQGPELLIRYENEEAVDDSQLPKDRFSAERLKGVDSTLKIQPAELGDSAVYLCASSLQSGLAQGTQYFGPGTRLTVL.

The genes are TRBV5-1 and TRBJ1-3; possibly TRBD1 for D (6 bases). CDR1 SGHRS and CDR2 YFSETQ come from the germline V gene. CDR3 length: 15 amino acids. The V gene lost 9 bases and the J gene lost 8 bases, with 24 bases spanning the gap. This CDR3 is CATGRLGGAGDTIYF. CDR3 coding DNA: TGCGCCACCGGGCGGTTAGGGGGGGCCGGAGACACCATATATTTT.

This rearrangement joins TRBV6-6 to TRBJ1-5; TRBD1 aligns across 10 bases. From germline, CDR1 is MNHNY and CDR2 SVGAGI (reference sequence). This CDR3 has 16 amino acids. Trimming cost V 5 bases and J 5 bases; bases outside gene matches: 9. This CDR3 reads CASSPPGQGPDQPQHF. The CDR3 coding sequence is TGTGCCAGCAGTCCCCCGGGACAGGGGCCCGATCAGCCCCAGCATTTT.

The chain recombines TRBV29-1 with TRBJ1-5; 8 nucleotides line up with TRBD1. With 6 bases clipped from V and 1 base from J, the junction kept 2 bases outside the gene matches. The CDR3 loop spans 13 amino acids. CDR1 and CDR2 from the germline V gene are SQVTM and ANQGSEA. CDR3 residues: CSVAGGSNQPQHF. The CDR3 nucleotides are TGCAGCGTCGCAGGGGGCAGCAATCAGCCCCAGCATTTT.

The rearrangement uses TRBV2 and TRBJ1-2; weak D call: TRBD1 (5 bases). This CDR3 has 13 amino acids. V was shortened by 7 bases and J by 8 bases, with 17 bases between the two germline ends. Germline-derived CDR1 and CDR2 are SNHLY and FYNNEI. The CDR3 coding sequence is TGTGCCAGCAACCCGATGGTGTGGGGCGGCTACACCTTC. Translated, it gives CASNPMVWGGYTF.

J is TRBJ2-3 and V is TRBV5-1, with 10 positions matching TRBD2. V lost 6 bases to trimming and J lost 7 bases; unmatched junction nucleotides: 14. This CDR3 contains 16 residues. CDR1 SGHRS and CDR2 YFSETQ come from the germline V gene. CDR3 coding DNA: TGCGCCAGCACCAGATCACTAGCGGGGTCAAAAAATACGCAGTATTTT. It translates to CASTRSLAGSKNTQYF.